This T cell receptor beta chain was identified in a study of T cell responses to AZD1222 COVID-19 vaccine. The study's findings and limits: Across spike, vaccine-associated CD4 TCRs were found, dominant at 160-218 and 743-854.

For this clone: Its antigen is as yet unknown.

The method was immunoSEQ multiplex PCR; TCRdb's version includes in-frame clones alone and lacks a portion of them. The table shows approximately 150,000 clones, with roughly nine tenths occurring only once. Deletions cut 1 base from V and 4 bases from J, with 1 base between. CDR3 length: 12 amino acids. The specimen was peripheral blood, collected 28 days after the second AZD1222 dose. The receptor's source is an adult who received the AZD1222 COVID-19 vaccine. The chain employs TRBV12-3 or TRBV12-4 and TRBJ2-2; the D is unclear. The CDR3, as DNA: TGTGCCAGCAGTTTAGTCACCGGGGAGCTGTTTTTT. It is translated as CASSLVTGELFF.